This TCR beta chain is from a study of shared clonotypes between healthy human individuals. This clone occurred a few times. What it recognizes is unknown. A deep-level run was used for the assay. Repertoires were generated with immunoSEQ multiplex PCR, while TCRdb's copy carries only in-frame clones and drops some. Here the sample spans over a million clones, around three quarters being singletons. Looked up from germline, CDR1 is SGHDN and CDR2 is FVKESK. The CDR3 totals 11 residues. The V gene lost 0 bases and the J gene lost 7 bases, with 3 bases spanning the gap. Study-wide results and limits: Estimated clonotype richness was generally higher in naive than memory subsets. Sharing across a handful of donors was seen in around 5% of naive CD4 clonotypes. At large depth, rarefaction still showed sorted-subset sequencing to be incomplete.

Sequencing input: memory CD4+ T cells from PBMCs. This sample's subset: CD45RA-negative fraction. The sequence was obtained from a man aged 18 to 30 in good health. Some clones in this sample may be carry-over from other donors' samples. The chain is built from TRBV14 and TRBJ2-5; no clear D. The CDR3 region is CASSQEWTQYF. CDR3 nucleotide sequence: TGTGCCAGCAGCCAAGAATGGACCCAGTACTTC.